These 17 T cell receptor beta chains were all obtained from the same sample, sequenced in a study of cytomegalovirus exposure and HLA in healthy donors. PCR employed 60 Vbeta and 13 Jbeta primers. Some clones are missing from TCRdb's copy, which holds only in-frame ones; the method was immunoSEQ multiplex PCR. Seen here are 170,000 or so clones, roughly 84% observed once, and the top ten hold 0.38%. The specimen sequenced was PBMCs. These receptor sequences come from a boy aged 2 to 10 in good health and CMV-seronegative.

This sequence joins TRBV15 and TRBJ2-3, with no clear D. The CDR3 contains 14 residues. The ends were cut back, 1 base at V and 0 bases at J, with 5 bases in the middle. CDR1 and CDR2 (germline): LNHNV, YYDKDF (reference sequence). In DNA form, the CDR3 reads TGTGCCACCAGCAGAGTCCATAGCACAGATACGCAGTATTTT. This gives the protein CATSRVHSTDTQYF.

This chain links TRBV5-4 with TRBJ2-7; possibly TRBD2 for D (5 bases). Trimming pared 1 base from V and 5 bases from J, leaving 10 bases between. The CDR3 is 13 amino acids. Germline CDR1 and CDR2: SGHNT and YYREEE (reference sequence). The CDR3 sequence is CASSLSPSHEQYF. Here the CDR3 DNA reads TGTGCCAGCAGCTTGTCTCCTAGCCACGAGCAGTACTTC.

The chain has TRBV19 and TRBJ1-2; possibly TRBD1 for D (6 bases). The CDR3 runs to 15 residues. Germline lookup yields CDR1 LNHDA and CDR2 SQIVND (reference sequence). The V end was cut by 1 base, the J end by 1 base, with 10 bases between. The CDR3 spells CASSIGTASNYGYTF. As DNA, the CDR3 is TGTGCCAGTAGTATAGGGACAGCGAGTAACTATGGCTACACCTTC.

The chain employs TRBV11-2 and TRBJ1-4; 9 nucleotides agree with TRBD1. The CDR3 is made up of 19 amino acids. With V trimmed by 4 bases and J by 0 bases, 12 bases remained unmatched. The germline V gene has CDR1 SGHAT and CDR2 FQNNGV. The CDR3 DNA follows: TGTGCCAGCAGCTCAGGGACAGGGTGGGGTGGGGCAACTAATGAAAAACTGTTTTTT. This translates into CASSSGTGWGGATNEKLFF.

The chain's CDR3 is CASSGTGDQPQHF. CDR3 DNA: TGTGCCAGCAGTGGGACAGGGGATCAGCCCCAGCATTTT. The chain combines TRBV2 with TRBJ1-5; 9 nucleotides align to TRBD1. V shed 4 bases and J 5 bases; nucleotides not matched to a gene: 0. CDR3 size: 13 residues. Germline V gene data show CDR1 as SNHLY and CDR2 as FYNNEI.

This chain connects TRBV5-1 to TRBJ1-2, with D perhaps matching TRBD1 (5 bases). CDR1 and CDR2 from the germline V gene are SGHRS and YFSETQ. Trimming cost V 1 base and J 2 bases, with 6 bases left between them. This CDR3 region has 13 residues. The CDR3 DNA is TGCGCCAGCAGCTTGTCAGGGAACTATGGCTACACCTTC. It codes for CASSLSGNYGYTF.

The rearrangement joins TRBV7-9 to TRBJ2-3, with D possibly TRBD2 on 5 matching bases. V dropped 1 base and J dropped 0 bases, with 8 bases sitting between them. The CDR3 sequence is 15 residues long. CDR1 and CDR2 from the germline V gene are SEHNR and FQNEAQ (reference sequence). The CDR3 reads CASSLGGFSTDTQYF. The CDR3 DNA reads TGTGCCAGCAGCTTAGGCGGGTTTAGCACAGATACGCAGTATTTT. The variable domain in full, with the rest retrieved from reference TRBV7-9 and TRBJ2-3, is DTGVSQNPRHKITKRGQNVTFRCDPISEHNRLYWYRQTLGQGPEFLTYFQNEAQLEKSRLLSDRFSAERPKGSFSTLEIQRTEQGDSAMYLCASSLGGFSTDTQYFGPGTRLTVL.

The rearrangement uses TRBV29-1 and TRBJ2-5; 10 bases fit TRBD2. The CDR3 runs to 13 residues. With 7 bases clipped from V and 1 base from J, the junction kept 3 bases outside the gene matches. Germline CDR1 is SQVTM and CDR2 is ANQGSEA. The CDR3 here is CSGVAGGQETQYF. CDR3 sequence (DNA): TGCAGCGGGGTAGCGGGAGGCCAAGAGACCCAGTACTTC. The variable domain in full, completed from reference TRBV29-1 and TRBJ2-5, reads SAVISQKPSRDICQRGTSLTIQCQVDSQVTMMFWYRQQPGQSLTLIATANQGSEATYESGFVIDKFPISRPNLTFSTLTVSNMSPEDSSIYLCSGVAGGQETQYFGPGTRLLVL.

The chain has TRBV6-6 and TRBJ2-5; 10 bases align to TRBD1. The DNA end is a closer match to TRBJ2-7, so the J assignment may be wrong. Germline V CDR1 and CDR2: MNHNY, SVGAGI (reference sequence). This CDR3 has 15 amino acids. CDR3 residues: CASSYSGQGAYEQYF. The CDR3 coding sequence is TGTGCCAGCAGTTACTCCGGACAGGGGGCCTACGAGCAGTACTTC.

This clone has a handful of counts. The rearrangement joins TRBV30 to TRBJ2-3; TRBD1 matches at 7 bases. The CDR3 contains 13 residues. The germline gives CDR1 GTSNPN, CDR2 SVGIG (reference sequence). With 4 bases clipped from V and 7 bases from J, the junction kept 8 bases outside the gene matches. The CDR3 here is CAWTPTGWHTQYF. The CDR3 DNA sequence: TGTGCCTGGACCCCGACAGGGTGGCATACGCAGTATTTT.

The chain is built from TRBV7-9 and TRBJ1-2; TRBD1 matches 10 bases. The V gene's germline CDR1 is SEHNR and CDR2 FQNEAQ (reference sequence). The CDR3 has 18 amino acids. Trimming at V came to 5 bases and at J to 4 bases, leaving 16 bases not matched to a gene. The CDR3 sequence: CASSTLIREDRGSYGYTF. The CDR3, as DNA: TGTGCCAGCAGCACCCTTATCCGTGAGGACAGGGGGTCCTATGGCTACACCTTC.

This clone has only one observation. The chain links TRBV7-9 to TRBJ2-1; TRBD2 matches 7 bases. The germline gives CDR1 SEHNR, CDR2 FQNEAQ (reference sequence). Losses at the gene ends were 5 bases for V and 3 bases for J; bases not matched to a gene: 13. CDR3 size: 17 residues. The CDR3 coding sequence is TGTGCCAGCAGCCACAATAGCGGGCCGGATAACTACAATGAGCAGTTCTTC. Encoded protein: CASSHNSGPDNYNEQFF. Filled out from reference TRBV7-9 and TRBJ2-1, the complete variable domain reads DTGVSQNPRHKITKRGQNVTFRCDPISEHNRLYWYRQTLGQGPEFLTYFQNEAQLEKSRLLSDRFSAERPKGSFSTLEIQRTEQGDSAMYLCASSHNSGPDNYNEQFFGPGTRLTVL.

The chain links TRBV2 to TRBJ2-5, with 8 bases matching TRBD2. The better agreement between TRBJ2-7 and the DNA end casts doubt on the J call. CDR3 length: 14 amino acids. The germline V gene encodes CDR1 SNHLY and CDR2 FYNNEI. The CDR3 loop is CASRAGTSLREQYF. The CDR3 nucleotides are TGTGCCAGCAGGGCCGGGACTAGTCTCCGCGAGCAGTACTTC.

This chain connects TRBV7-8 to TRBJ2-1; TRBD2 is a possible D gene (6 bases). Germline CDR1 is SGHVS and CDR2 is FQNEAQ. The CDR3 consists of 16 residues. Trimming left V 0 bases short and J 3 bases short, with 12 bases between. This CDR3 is CASSLAFVGGYNEQFF. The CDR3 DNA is TGTGCCAGCAGCTTAGCTTTTGTGGGAGGCTACAATGAGCAGTTCTTC. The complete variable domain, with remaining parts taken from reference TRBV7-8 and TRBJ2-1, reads GAGVSQSPRYKVAKRGQDVALRCDPISGHVSLFWYQQALGQGPEFLTYFQNEAQLDKSGLPSDRFFAERPEGSVSTLKIQRTQQEDSAVYLCASSLAFVGGYNEQFFGPGTRLTVL.

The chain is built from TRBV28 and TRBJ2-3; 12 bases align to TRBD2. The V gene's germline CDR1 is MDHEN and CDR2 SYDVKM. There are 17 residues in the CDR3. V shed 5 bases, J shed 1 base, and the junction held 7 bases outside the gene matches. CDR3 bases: TGTGCCAGCAGTGAGCTAGCGGGGGGGGTGCGCACAGATACGCAGTATTTT. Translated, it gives CASSELAGGVRTDTQYF.

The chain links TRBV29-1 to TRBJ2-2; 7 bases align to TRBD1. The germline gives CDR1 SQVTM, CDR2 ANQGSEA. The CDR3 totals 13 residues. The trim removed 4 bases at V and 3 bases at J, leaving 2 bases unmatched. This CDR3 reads CSVVGGHTGELFF. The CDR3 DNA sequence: TGCAGCGTTGTAGGGGGCCACACCGGGGAGCTGTTTTTT.

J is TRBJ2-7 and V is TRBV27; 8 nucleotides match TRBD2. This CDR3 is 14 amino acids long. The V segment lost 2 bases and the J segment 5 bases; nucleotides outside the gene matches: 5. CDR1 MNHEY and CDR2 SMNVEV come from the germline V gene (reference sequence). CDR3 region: CASSLGTRAHEQYF. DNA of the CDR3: TGTGCCAGCAGTTTAGGGACTAGAGCCCACGAGCAGTACTTC.